The rows below give T cell receptor beta chains drawn from one sample of a study of shared clonotypes between healthy human individuals. Some clones are missing from TCRdb's copy, which holds only in-frame ones; the method was immunoSEQ multiplex PCR. The sample lists 640,000 or so clones, around 72% seen once, with 1.8% in the top ten. The material sequenced was memory CD4+ T cells sorted from blood. The origin of the receptors is a woman in her twenties or thirties in good health. Both conserved end residues are part of each CDR3. The order of the fields is D gene, J gene, clone size, V gene, CDR3 DNA, CDR3 protein. A D gene is named only where the DNA matches it firmly. Not every row has a clone size; where given, it reads once, few, many or a size class.

.,TRBJ2-2,.,TRBV27,TGTGCCAGCAGTTGGCTAGCAGGCACCGGGGAGCTGTTTTTT,CASSWLAGTGELFF
TRBD2,TRBJ2-4,.,TRBV5-4,TGTGCCAGCAGCCCCGGACTAGCGGGAGAGAGGAACATTCAGTACTTC,CASSPGLAGERNIQYF
.,TRBJ2-1,.,TRBV4-1,TGCGCCAGCAGCCACATCAAGAAAAATGAGCAGTTCTTC,CASSHIKKNEQFF
TRBD2,TRBJ2-1,few,TRBV5-4,TGTGCCAGCAGCTTGGGTGGCGGGAGGGCCGAGGGAGAGCAGTTCTTC,CASSLGGGRAEGEQFF
.,TRBJ1-2,.,TRBV7-9,TGTGCCAGCAGCTTAGGGTGGCAAAACTATGGCTACACCTTC,CASSLGWQNYGYTF
.,TRBJ2-2,.,TRBV11-2,TGTGCCAGCAGCTTCGTACAGGCCCACACCGGGGAGCTGTTTTTT,CASSFVQAHTGELFF
.,TRBJ1-1,.,TRBV7-2,TGTGCCAGCAGCAACCCAATGGAAGGAGACACTGAAGCTTTCTTT,CASSNPMEGDTEAFF
.,TRBJ1-2,.,TRBV6-5,TGTGCCAGCAGTTACTCAAACCCAGGGGTCTACACCTTC,CASSYSNPGVYTF
.,TRBJ2-2,.,TRBV11-2,TGTGCCAGCAGCTTGGGTCCCGGGGAGCTGTTTTTT,CASSLGPGELFF
TRBD1,TRBJ2-6,few,TRBV7-9,TGTGCCAGCAGCTTTGGACAGGGGTTACCCTCTGGGGCCAACGTCCTGACTTTC,CASSFGQGLPSGANVLTF